One T cell receptor (beta chain) is described in this entry. What it recognizes is unknown. In germline, CDR1 is MNHNS, CDR2 SASEGT. V lost 7 bases and J 4 bases, leaving 7 bases between the germline ends. This CDR3 has 11 amino acids. These data come from a study of vaccination and CD4 T cells after COVID-19. An Oncomine TCR Beta short-read assay was used to sequence the DNA from cultured CD4+ T cells. The source of extracted genomic DNA was cultured CD4+ T cells. In TCRdb, the PCR reads were re-called with MiXCR into one record per CDR3 protein. Of 9,500 to 15,000 distinct CDR3 sequences in the sample, roughly half were seen once. The treatment: approximately 9-day PBMC culture with coronavirus spike peptide pools or control peptides (ViraFEST assay). Once peptide pools had expanded antigen-specific T cells, ViraFEST sequenced TCRs.

The TCR comes from a human donor with COVID-19. The sequences come from cultured CD4+ T cells from blood, collected after SARS-CoV-2 vaccination. The chain has TRBV6-1 and TRBJ1-2; D gene unclear. The CDR3: CASTPGYGYTF. The CDR3 bases are TGTGCCAGCACTCCCGGCTATGGCTACACCTTC.